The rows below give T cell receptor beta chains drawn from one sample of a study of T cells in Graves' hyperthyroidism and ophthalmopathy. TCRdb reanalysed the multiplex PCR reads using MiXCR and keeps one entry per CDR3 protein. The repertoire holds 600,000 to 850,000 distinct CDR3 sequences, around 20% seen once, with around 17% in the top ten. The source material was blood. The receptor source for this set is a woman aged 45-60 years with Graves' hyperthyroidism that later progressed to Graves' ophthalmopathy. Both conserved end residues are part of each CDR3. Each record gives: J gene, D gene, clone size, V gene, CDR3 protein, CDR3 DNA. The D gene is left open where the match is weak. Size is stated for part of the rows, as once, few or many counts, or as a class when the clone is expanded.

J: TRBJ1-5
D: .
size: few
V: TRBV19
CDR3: CASSIVGYSNQPQHF
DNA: TGTGCCAGTAGTATAGTTGGATATAGCAATCAGCCCCAGCATTTT

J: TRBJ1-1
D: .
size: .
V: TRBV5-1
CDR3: CASSLRGVGDVGTEAFF
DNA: TGCGCCAGCAGCTTGAGGGGAGTCGGGGACGTAGGCACTGAAGCTTTCTTT

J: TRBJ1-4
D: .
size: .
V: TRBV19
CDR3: CASSPQVASGNEKLFF
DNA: TGTGCCAGTAGCCCCCAGGTGGCGTCGGGTAATGAAAAACTGTTTTTT

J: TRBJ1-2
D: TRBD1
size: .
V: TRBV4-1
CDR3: CASSQEGQPDYGYTF
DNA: TGCGCCAGCAGCCAAGAGGGACAGCCTGACTATGGCTACACCTTC

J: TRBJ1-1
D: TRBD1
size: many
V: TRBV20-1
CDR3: CSARTGPSNTEAFF
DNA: TGCAGTGCTCGGACAGGTCCATCAAACACTGAAGCTTTCTTT

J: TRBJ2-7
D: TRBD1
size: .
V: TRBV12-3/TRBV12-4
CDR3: CASTPGQGREQYF
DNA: TGTGCCAGCACCCCGGGACAGGGACGCGAGCAGTACTTC

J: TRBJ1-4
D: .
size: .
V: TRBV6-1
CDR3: CASSSFPRQSVREKLFF
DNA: TGTGCCAGCAGTTCCTTTCCTCGACAGTCAGTTCGGGAAAAACTGTTTTTT

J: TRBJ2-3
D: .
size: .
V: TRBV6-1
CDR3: CAGSSMGPPSTDTQYF
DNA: TGTGCCGGCAGCTCCATGGGACCTCCTAGCACAGATACGCAGTATTTT

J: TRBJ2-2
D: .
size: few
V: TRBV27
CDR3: CATTGPTSTGELFF
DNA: TGTGCCACCACGGGACCGACGAGCACCGGGGAGCTGTTTTTT

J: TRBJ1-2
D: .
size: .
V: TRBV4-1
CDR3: CASRPTQSYYGYTF
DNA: TGCGCCAGCAGACCGACACAGAGTTATTATGGCTACACCTTC

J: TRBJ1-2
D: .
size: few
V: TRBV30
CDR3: CAWSVIFGSAGGGYTF
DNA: TGTGCCTGGAGTGTTATTTTTGGTAGTGCGGGAGGTGGCTACACCTTC

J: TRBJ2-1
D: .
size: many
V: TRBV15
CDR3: CATSTGRGDNEQFF
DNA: TGTGCCACCAGCACAGGAAGAGGGGACAATGAGCAGTTCTTC

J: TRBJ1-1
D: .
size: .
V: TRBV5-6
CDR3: CASSLHLGGSLMNTEAFF
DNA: TGTGCCAGCAGCTTACATCTTGGTGGTTCTTTAATGAACACTGAAGCTTTCTTT

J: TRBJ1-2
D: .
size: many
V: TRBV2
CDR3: CASSTGGGNGYTF
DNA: TGTGCCAGCAGTACGGGTGGAGGTAACGGCTACACCTTC

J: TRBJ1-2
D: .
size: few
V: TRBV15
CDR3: CATSRGVTGYGYTF
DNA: TGTGCCACCAGCAGAGGGGTGACGGGCTATGGCTACACCTTC

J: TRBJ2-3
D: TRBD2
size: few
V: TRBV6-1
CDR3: CASSVSAGALTDTQYF
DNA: TGTGCCAGCAGTGTGTCAGCGGGGGCCCTCACAGATACGCAGTATTTT

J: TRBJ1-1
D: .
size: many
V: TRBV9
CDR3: CASSAGARTEAFF
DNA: TGTGCCAGCAGCGCAGGCGCGCGAACTGAAGCTTTCTTT

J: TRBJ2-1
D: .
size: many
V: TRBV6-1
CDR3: CASREGSYNEQFF
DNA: TGTGCCAGCAGGGAAGGCTCCTACAATGAGCAGTTCTTC

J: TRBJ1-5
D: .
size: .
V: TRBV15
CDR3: CATGKGFRQPQHF
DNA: TGTGCCACCGGGAAGGGATTTCGCCAGCCCCAGCATTTT

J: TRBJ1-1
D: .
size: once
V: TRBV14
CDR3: CASSHPGQNTEAFF
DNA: TGTGCCAGCAGCCATCCCGGACAGAACACTGAAGCTTTCTTT

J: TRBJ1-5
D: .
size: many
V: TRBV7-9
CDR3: CASSLMGDSNQPQHF
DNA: TGTGCCAGCAGCCTAATGGGGGATAGCAATCAGCCCCAGCATTTT

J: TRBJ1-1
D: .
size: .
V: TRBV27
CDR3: CASSSRGGANTEAFF
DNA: TGTGCCAGCAGTTCTCGCGGGGGGGCGAACACTGAAGCTTTCTTT

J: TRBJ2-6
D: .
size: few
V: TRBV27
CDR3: CASMARSSGANVLTF
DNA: TGTGCCAGCATGGCACGGAGCTCTGGGGCCAACGTCCTGACTTTC

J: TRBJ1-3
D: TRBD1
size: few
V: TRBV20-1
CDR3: CSARVGQGDYLRSGNTIYF
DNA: TGCAGTGCTAGAGTAGGACAGGGGGACTACCTCAGGTCTGGAAACACCATATATTTT

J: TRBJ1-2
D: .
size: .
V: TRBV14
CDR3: CASSPLGGPEIVGYTF
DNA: TGTGCCAGCAGCCCCTTGGGGGGGCCTGAGATCGTTGGCTACACCTTC

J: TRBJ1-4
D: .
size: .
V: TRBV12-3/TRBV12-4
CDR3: CASKRRPGRSPNEKLFF
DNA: TGTGCCAGCAAACGGCGGCCAGGGCGGTCGCCTAATGAAAAACTGTTTTTT

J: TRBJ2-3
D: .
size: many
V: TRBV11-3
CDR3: CASSRWGTDTQYF
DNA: TGTGCCAGCAGTAGGTGGGGCACAGATACGCAGTATTTT

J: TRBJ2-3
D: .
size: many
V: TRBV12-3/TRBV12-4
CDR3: CASKEVSGADTQYF
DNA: TGTGCCAGCAAGGAAGTTTCAGGCGCAGATACGCAGTATTTT

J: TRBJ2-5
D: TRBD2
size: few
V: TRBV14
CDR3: CASSQERSGGWETQYF
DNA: TGTGCCAGCAGCCAAGAGCGTTCGGGGGGATGGGAGACCCAGTACTTC

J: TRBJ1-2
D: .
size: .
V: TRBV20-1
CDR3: CSAREGWALDGYTF
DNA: TGCAGTGCTAGAGAGGGGTGGGCGTTGGATGGCTACACCTTC

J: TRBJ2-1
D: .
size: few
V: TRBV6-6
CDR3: CASSYSQVYNEQFF
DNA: TGTGCCAGCAGTTACTCGCAGGTTTACAATGAGCAGTTCTTC

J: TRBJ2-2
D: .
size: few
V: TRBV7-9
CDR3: CASTNAGELFF
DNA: TGTGCCAGCACAAACGCGGGGGAGCTGTTTTTT

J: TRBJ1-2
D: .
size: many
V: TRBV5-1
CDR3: CASSLGDRTVNYGYTF
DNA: TGCGCCAGCAGCTTGGGCGACCGAACCGTTAACTATGGCTACACCTTC

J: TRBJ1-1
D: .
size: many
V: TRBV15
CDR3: CATSRDPRGEAFF
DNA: TGTGCCACCAGCAGAGATCCTCGCGGTGAAGCTTTCTTT

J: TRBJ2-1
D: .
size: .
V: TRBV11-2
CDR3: CASNKGGGHIEQFF
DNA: TGTGCCAGCAACAAAGGTGGGGGCCATATTGAGCAGTTCTTC

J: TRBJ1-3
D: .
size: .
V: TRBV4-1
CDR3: CASSQGPTGGAGNTIYF
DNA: TGCGCCAGCAGCCAAGGCCCTACGGGGGGCGCCGGAAACACCATATATTTT

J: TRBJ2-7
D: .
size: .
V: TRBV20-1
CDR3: CSARDPESRGYEQYF
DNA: TGCAGTGCTAGAGATCCTGAGTCCCGAGGCTACGAGCAGTACTTC

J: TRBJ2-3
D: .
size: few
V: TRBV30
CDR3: CARRQDIDTDTQYF
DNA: TGTGCCCGGAGACAGGACATAGACACAGATACGCAGTATTTT

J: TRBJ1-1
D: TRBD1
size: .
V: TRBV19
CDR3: CASSILSGQGDTEAFF
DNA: TGTGCCAGTAGTATATTGTCGGGACAGGGGGACACTGAAGCTTTCTTT

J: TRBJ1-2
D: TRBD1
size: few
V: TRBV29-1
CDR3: CSVEDQVLTGVYGYTF
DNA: TGCAGCGTTGAAGATCAAGTTCTGACAGGGGTTTATGGCTACACCTTC

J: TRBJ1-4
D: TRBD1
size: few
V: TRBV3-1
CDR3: CASSHNDRDEKLFF
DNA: TGTGCCAGCAGCCATAACGACAGGGATGAAAAACTGTTTTTT

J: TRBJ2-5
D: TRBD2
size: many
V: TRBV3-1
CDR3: CASSLLGLAGGRETQYF
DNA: TGTGCCAGCAGCCTACTGGGACTAGCGGGGGGGAGGGAGACCCAGTACTTC

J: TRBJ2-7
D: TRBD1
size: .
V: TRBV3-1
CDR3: CASSHGTGRAREQYF
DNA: TGTGCCAGCAGCCACGGGACAGGGCGCGCGAGGGAGCAGTACTTC

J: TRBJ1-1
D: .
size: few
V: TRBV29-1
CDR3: CSAIGGNTEAFF
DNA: TGCAGCGCCATCGGGGGAAACACTGAAGCTTTCTTT

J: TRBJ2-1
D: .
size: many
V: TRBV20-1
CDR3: CSASRSRGLALHNEQFF
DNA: TGCAGTGCTAGTAGGAGCAGGGGACTCGCCTTACACAATGAGCAGTTCTTC

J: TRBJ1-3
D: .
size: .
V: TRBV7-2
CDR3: CASSLEATRSSGNTIYF
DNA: TGTGCCAGCAGCTTAGAAGCCACCCGAAGCTCTGGAAACACCATATATTTT

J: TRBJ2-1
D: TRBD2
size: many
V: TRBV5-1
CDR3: CASSPGVAGVRNEQFF
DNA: TGCGCCAGCAGCCCCGGCGTAGCGGGGGTCCGCAATGAGCAGTTCTTC

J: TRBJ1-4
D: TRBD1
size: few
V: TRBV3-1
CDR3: CASSQAGGTGEKLFF
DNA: TGTGCCAGCAGCCAAGCGGGTGGGACAGGCGAAAAACTGTTTTTT

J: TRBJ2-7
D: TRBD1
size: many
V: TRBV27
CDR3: CASRSGTGSYEQYF
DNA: TGTGCCAGCCGATCCGGGACAGGATCCTACGAGCAGTACTTC

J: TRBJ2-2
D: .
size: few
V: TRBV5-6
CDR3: CASSLKQEYTGELFF
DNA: TGTGCCAGCAGCTTGAAACAGGAGTACACCGGGGAGCTGTTTTTT

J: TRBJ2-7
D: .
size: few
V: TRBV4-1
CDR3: CASSLGARGDEQYF
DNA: TGCGCCAGCAGCCTAGGGGCCAGGGGAGACGAGCAGTACTTC

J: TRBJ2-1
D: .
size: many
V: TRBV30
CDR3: CALELGGHYNEQFF
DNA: TGTGCCTTGGAATTAGGGGGGCACTACAATGAGCAGTTCTTC

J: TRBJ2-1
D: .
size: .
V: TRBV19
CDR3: CASSIQGGRSYNEQFF
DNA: TGTGCCAGTAGTATCCAGGGTGGCCGCTCCTACAATGAGCAGTTCTTC

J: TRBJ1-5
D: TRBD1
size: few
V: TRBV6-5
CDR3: CASSYRDRGRHQPQHF
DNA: TGTGCCAGCAGTTACCGGGACAGGGGGCGGCATCAGCCCCAGCATTTT

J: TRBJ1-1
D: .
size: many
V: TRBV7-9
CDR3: CASSLVGGANTEAFF
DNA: TGTGCCAGCAGCTTAGTCGGGGGGGCGAACACTGAAGCTTTCTTT

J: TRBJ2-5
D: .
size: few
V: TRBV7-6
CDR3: CASSPPAGTETQYF
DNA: TGTGCCAGCAGCCCTCCAGCGGGCACGGAGACCCAGTACTTC

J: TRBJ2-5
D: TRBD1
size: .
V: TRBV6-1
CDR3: CASRAPGQGANPYQETQYF
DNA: TGTGCCAGCAGGGCACCGGGACAGGGGGCGAATCCGTACCAAGAGACCCAGTACTTC